This TCR beta chain appears in the sequencing data of a study of glioma-infiltrating T cells after dendritic cell vaccination. In the study overall: Treatment, given 2003 to 2012, was autologous tumor lysate-pulsed dendritic cell vaccination. Patients received three intradermal dendritic cell vaccine injections at biweekly intervals. The vaccine used monocyte-derived dendritic cells pulsed overnight with autologous tumor lysate. The study's findings and limits: The cohort had few patients with full blood and tumor sets.

Comment on this clone: Its antigen is unknown.

Using immunoSEQ multiplex PCR, the repertoire was profiled, and TCRdb retains in-frame clones only, with some absent. The data hold 85,000 to 100,000 clones, with around 85% observed a single time. Time point of the sample: after dendritic cell vaccination, including at tumor progression/relapse. The source is a human donor with glioblastoma. The source was blood, collected after dendritic cell vaccination.

The CDR3 nucleotides read TGTGCCAGCAGCGTGACAGTAAACGATTACGAGCAGTACTTC. It encodes CASSVTVNDYEQYF. This sequence joins TRBV28 and TRBJ2-7, with D maybe TRBD1 (5 bases). Trimming took 6 bases from V and 4 from J, leaving 16 bases between them. Germline V gene data show CDR1 as MDHEN and CDR2 as SYDVKM. This CDR3 region has 14 residues.